The clone carrying this TCR beta chain was seen many times. What it binds is unknown. This CDR3 comprises 15 residues. The germline V gene encodes CDR1 SGHVS and CDR2 FQNEAQ. Germline trimming cut 1 base from V and 3 bases from J; bases unmatched to any gene: 4. The sample is drawn from a study of T cells in Graves' hyperthyroidism and ophthalmopathy. Points from the study as a whole: For ophthalmopathy, model prediction preceded onset by a median about six months. Using 13 V-J features, a model discriminated ophthalmopathy from stable hyperthyroidism. Most clonotypes expanded in thyroid above 0.001 were likewise present in blood.

Amplified TCR beta CDR3 regions derived from RNA transcripts. The study used the HTBI primer set for a first-round RT-PCR of the TCR CDR3. TCRdb called the multiplex PCR reads again in MiXCR, with one record for every CDR3 protein. The table lists over 250,000 distinct CDR3 sequences, approximately 15% of them singletons. For ophthalmopathy patients, the Clinical Activity Score was at least 3 and the NOSPECS grade at least 4; duration was under 3 months. Sequences were obtained from blood. This chain joins TRBV7-8 and TRBJ2-7; 9 positions agree with TRBD2. This TCR was sampled from a woman aged 55 to 70 with Graves' ophthalmopathy. The CDR3 DNA reads as TGTGCCAGCAGCTTAGTAGGCGGGGGGGACTACGAGCAGTACTTC. Its protein product is CASSLVGGGDYEQYF.